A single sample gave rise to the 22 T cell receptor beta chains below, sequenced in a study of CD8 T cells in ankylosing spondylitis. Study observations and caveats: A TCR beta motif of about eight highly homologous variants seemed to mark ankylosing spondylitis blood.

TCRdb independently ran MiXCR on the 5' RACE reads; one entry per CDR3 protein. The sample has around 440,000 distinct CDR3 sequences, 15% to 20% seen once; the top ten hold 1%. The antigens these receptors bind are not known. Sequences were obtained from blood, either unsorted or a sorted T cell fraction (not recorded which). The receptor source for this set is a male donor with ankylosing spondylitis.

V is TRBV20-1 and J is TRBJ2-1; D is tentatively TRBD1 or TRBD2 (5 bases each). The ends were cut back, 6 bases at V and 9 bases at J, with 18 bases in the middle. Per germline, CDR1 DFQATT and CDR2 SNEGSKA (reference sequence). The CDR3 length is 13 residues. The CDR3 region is CSAPGTSSGEQFF. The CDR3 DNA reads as TGCAGTGCACCCGGGACGTCCTCCGGTGAGCAGTTCTTC.

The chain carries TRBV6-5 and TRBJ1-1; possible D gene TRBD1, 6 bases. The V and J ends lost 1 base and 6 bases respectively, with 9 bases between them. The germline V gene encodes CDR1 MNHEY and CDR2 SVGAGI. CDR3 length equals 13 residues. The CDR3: CASSYLQGAEAFF. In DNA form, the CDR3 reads TGTGCCAGCAGTTACTTACAGGGCGCTGAAGCTTTCTTT.

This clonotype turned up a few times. As DNA, the CDR3 is TGTGCCAGCAGCCAAAGTTTAGGGTACAATGAGCAGTTCTTC. Its translation is CASSQSLGYNEQFF. The chain employs TRBV14 and TRBJ2-1, with D uncertain. Trimming cost V 2 bases and J 4 bases, with 9 bases left between them. CDR3 length equals 14 residues. Germline CDR1 and CDR2: SGHDN and FVKESK.

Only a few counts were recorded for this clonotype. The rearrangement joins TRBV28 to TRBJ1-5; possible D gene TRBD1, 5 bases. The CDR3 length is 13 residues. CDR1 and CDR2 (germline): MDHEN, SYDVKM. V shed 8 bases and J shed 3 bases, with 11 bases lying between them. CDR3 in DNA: TGTGCCAGCTCCCAGGGCTTCAATCAGCCCCAGCATTTT. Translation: CASSQGFNQPQHF.

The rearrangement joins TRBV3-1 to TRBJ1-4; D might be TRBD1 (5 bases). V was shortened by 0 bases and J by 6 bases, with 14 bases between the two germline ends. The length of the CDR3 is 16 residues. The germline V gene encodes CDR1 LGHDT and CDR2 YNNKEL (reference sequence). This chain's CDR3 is CASSQEIGGRDEKLFF. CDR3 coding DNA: TGTGCCAGCAGCCAAGAAATTGGGGGTAGGGATGAAAAACTGTTTTTT.

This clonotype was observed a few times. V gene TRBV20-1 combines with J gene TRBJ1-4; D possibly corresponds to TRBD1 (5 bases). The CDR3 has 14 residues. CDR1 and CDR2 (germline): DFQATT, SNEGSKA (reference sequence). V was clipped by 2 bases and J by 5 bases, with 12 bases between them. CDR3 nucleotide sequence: TGCAGTGCTAGATTGAGACAGAAAAATGAAAAACTGTTTTTT. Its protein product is CSARLRQKNEKLFF.

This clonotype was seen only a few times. DNA of the CDR3: TGTGCCAGCAGTTCATATCCCGCCGGGACCGCCATTCGAGCTGGCTACACCTTC. Amino acids: CASSSYPAGTAIRAGYTF. The chain couples TRBV27 to TRBJ1-2; D perhaps matches TRBD1 (5 bases). Per germline, CDR1 MNHEY and CDR2 SMNVEV (reference sequence). Trimming removed 4 bases at V and 7 bases at J, with 28 bases between. The CDR3 totals 18 residues.

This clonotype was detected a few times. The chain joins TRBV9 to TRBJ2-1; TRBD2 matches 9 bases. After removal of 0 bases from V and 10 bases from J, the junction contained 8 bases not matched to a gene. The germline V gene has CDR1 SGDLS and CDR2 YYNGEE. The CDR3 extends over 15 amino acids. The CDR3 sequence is CASSVDQRGVREQFF. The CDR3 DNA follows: TGTGCCAGCAGCGTAGACCAGCGGGGGGTCAGGGAGCAGTTCTTC.

The CDR3 DNA reads TGTGCCACCACCCCCGGGACTAGCCTTTACAATGAGCAGTTCTTC. It encodes CATTPGTSLYNEQFF. The J gene is TRBJ2-1, the V gene TRBV27; 9 nucleotides line up with TRBD2. This CDR3 contains 15 residues. Germline loops: CDR1 MNHEY, CDR2 SMNVEV (reference sequence). The V gene end was trimmed by 10 bases and the J gene end by 4 bases; junction bases not matched to a gene: 11.

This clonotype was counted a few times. CDR3 sequence: CASSFSPSSYEQYF. The DNA of the CDR3 is TGCGCCAGCAGCTTCTCCCCAAGCTCCTACGAGCAGTACTTC. The chain uses TRBV5-1 and TRBJ2-7; D remains ambiguous. Looked up from germline, CDR1 is SGHRS and CDR2 is YFSETQ. V lost 2 bases and J 0 bases, leaving 9 bases between the germline ends. This CDR3 contains 14 residues.

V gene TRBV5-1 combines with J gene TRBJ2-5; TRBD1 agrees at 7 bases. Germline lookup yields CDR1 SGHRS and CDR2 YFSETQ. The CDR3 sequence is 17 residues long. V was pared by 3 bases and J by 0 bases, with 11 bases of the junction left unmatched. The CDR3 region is CASSSSPGQWYQETQYF. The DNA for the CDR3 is TGCGCCAGCAGCTCTTCCCCGGGACAGTGGTACCAAGAGACCCAGTACTTC. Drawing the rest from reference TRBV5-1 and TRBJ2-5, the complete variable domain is KAGVTQTPRYLIKTRGQQVTLSCSPISGHRSVSWYQQTPGQGLQFLFEYFSETQRNKGNFPGRFSGRQFSNSRSEMNVSTLELGDSALYLCASSSSPGQWYQETQYFGPGTRLLVL.

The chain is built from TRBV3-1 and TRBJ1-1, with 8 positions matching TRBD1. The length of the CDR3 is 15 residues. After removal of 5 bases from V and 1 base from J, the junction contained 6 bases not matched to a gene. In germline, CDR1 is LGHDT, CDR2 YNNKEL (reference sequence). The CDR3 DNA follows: TGTGCCAGCAGCTACTCTGGACAGGGGAACACTGAAGCTTTCTTT. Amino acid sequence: CASSYSGQGNTEAFF. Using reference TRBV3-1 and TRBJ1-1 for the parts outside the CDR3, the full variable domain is DTAVSQTPKYLVTQMGNDKSIKCEQNLGHDTMYWYKQDSKKFLKIMFSYNNKELIINETVPNRFSPKSPDKAHLNLHINSLELGDSAVYFCASSYSGQGNTEAFFGQGTRLTVV.

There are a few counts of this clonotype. CDR3 residues: CASSILLGTGELFF. As DNA, the CDR3 is TGTGCCAGCAGCATTCTCCTAGGAACCGGGGAGCTGTTTTTT. The chain carries TRBV6-1 and TRBJ2-2; unclear D gene. Germline values: CDR1 MNHNS, CDR2 SASEGT. Trimming pared 6 bases from V and 5 bases from J, leaving 13 bases between. The CDR3 has 14 residues.

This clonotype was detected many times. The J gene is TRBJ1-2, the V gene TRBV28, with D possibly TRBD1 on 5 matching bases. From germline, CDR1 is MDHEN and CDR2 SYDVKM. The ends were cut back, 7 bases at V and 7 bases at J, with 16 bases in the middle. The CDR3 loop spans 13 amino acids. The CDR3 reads CASTGTERGGYTF. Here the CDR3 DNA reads TGTGCCAGCACTGGGACGGAAAGGGGTGGCTACACCTTC.

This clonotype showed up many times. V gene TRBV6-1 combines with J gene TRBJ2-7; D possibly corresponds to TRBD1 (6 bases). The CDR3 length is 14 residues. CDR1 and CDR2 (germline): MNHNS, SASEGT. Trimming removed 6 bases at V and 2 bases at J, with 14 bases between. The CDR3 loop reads CASRNTGRAYEQYF. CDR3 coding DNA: TGTGCCAGCAGGAACACAGGGAGAGCCTACGAGCAGTACTTC.

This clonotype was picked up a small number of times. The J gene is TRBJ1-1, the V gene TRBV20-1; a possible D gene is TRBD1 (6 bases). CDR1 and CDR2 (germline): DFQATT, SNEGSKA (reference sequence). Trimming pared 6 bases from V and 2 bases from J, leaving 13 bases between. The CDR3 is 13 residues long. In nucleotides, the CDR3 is TGCAGTGCAGGGGGGGGGCTAAACACTGAAGCTTTCTTT. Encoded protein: CSAGGGLNTEAFF.

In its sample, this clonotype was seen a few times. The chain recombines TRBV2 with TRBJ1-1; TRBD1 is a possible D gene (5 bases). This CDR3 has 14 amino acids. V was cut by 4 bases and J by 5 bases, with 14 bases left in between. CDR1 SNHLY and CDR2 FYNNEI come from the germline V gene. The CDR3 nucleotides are TGTGCCAGCAGTGTAACCCGGGGGTGGACTGAAGCTTTCTTT. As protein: CASSVTRGWTEAFF.

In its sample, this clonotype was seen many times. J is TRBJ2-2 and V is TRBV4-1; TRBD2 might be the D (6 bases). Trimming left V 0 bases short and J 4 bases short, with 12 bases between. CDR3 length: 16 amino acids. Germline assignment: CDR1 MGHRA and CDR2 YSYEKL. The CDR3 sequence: CASSQDGLASTGELFF. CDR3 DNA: TGCGCCAGCAGCCAAGATGGCCTAGCGAGCACCGGGGAGCTGTTTTTT.

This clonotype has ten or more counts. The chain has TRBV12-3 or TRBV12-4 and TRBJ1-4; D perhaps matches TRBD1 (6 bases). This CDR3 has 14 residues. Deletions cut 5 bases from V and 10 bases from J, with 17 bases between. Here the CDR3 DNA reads TGTGCCAGCAGTATCAGGGGCCTAGGGGGAAAACTGTTTTTT. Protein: CASSIRGLGGKLFF.

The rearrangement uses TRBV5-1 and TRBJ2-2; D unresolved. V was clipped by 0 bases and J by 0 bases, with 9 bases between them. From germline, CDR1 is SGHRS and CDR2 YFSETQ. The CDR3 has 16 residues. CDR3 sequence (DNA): TGCGCCAGCAGCTTGGCTGTTCTTACGAACACCGGGGAGCTGTTTTTT. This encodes CASSLAVLTNTGELFF.

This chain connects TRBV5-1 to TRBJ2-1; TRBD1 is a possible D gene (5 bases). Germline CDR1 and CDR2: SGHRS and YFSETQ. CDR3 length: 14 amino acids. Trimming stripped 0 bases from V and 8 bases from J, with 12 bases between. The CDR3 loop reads CASSLDFLGDEQFF. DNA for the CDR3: TGCGCCAGCAGCTTGGATTTTTTAGGGGATGAGCAGTTCTTC.

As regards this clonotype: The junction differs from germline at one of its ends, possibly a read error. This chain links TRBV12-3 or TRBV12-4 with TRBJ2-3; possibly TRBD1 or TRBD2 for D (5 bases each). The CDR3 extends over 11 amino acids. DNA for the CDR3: TGTGCCAGCAGTTTTGGGACCGCCGAAACTTTT. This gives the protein CASSFGTAETF.